The 28 T cell receptor beta chains reported below all come from one sample, sequenced in a study of blood T cell repertoires in COVID-19. Repertoires were generated with immunoSEQ multiplex PCR, while TCRdb's copy carries only in-frame clones and drops some. This repertoire shows around 43,000 clones, roughly 90% found once; its top ten account for roughly a fifth. The sequenced material came from peripheral blood. These receptors all come from a man over 45 with active COVID-19.

The chain combines TRBV6-2 or TRBV6-3 with TRBJ1-1; 9 bases map to TRBD1. There are 14 residues in the CDR3. The trim removed 6 bases at V and 4 bases at J, leaving 6 bases unmatched. In germline, CDR1 is MNHEY, CDR2 SVGEGT. CDR3 residues: CASSQQGASTEAFF. The DNA for the CDR3 is TGTGCCAGCAGCCAACAGGGGGCTAGCACTGAAGCTTTCTTT.

This clone came up a few times. The chain has TRBV6-5 and TRBJ2-2; no clear D gene. V lost 0 bases and J lost 5, with 7 bases in between. From germline, CDR1 is MNHEY and CDR2 SVGAGI. The CDR3 is 14 amino acids. The CDR3 nucleotides are TGTGCCAGCAGTTACTCGGTTGCGACCGGGGAGCTGTTTTTT. Translated, it gives CASSYSVATGELFF.

In its sample, this clone was seen a few times. This CDR3 is CASSMSQETQYF. The CDR3 DNA reads as TGTGCCAGTAGTATGAGCCAAGAGACCCAGTACTTC. The rearrangement uses TRBV19 and TRBJ2-5; D is undetermined. CDR3 length: 12 amino acids. V lost 3 bases and J 1 base, leaving 3 bases between the germline ends. Per germline, CDR1 LNHDA and CDR2 SQIVND (reference sequence).

CDR3 residues: CASSQDRGRGNTIYF. CDR3 DNA: TGCGCCAGCAGCCAAGATCGAGGGCGAGGAAACACCATATATTTT. The chain links TRBV4-1 to TRBJ1-3, with unresolved D. CDR1 is MGHRA, CDR2 YSYEKL, per germline. V shed 0 bases and J shed 4 bases, with 10 bases lying between them. The CDR3 contains 15 residues.

The chain links TRBV5-1 to TRBJ1-4, with TRBD1 matching over 9 bases. The CDR3 loop spans 16 amino acids. The V gene end was trimmed by 0 bases and the J gene end by 11 bases; junction bases not matched to a gene: 11. In germline, CDR1 is SGHRS, CDR2 YFSETQ. This CDR3 is CASSLVGQGFSRKLFF. For the CDR3, the DNA is TGCGCCAGCAGCTTGGTGGGACAGGGCTTCTCCAGGAAACTGTTTTTT.

This clone was counted once. The rearrangement links TRBV14 to TRBJ1-2; unclear D gene. V was shortened by 4 bases and J by 3 bases, with 18 bases between the two germline ends. CDR1 and CDR2 (germline): SGHDN, FVKESK. The CDR3 runs 16 residues. CDR3 DNA sequence: TGTGCCAGCAGCCTTGGAATCTGGCAGGACTACTATGGCTACACCTTC. Protein sequence: CASSLGIWQDYYGYTF.

The rearrangement uses TRBV10-3 and TRBJ2-1; tentatively, D is TRBD2 (5 bases). V was cut by 8 bases and J by 0 bases, with 14 bases left in between. Germline V gene data show CDR1 as ENHRY and CDR2 as SYGVKD. The CDR3 is 15 amino acids. The CDR3 protein is CAIGSGGSSYNEQFF. The DNA for the CDR3 is TGTGCCATCGGGAGCGGAGGAAGCTCCTACAATGAGCAGTTCTTC.

The rearrangement joins TRBV27 to TRBJ2-7; 7 nucleotides agree with TRBD2. V lost 4 bases and J lost 3; bases outside the gene matches: 12. The CDR3 is 16 residues long. Looked up from germline, CDR1 is MNHEY and CDR2 is SMNVEV (reference sequence). The CDR3 DNA reads as TGTGCCAGCAGTTCCCAGACTAGCCTCAATGGCTACGAGCAGTACTTC. Encoded protein: CASSSQTSLNGYEQYF.

V is TRBV6-5 and J is TRBJ1-1; 9 nucleotides line up with TRBD1. The V gene's germline CDR1 is MNHEY and CDR2 SVGAGI. This CDR3 contains 16 residues. The junction had 7 bases not matched to a gene; V was cut back by 0 bases and J by 5 bases. Here the CDR3 DNA reads TGTGCCAGCAGTTACTCAAAGGACAGGGGAAGAACTGAAGCTTTCTTT. This codes for CASSYSKDRGRTEAFF.

The chain uses TRBV14 and TRBJ2-2; 12 nucleotides align to TRBD1. The V gene's germline CDR1 is SGHDN and CDR2 FVKESK. The J segment lost 7 bases and the V segment lost 4 bases, leaving 13 bases of the junction unmatched. This CDR3 spans 18 amino acids. As DNA, the CDR3 is TGTGCCAGCAGCCGGAAGCCGGGACAGGGGGCAGCAGTCGGGGAGCTGTTTTTT. It codes for CASSRKPGQGAAVGELFF.

This clone is large. The V call is TRBV12-3 or TRBV12-4, the J call TRBJ2-5; maybe TRBD1 (6 bases). The CDR3 is made up of 13 amino acids. Trimming took 7 bases from V and 1 from J, leaving 10 bases between them. As DNA, the CDR3 is TGTGCCAGCACCCCGGACAGCCAAGAGACCCAGTACTTC. This encodes CASTPDSQETQYF.

J is TRBJ2-7 and V is TRBV5-5; possibly TRBD1 for D (6 bases). Germline V gives CDR1 SGHKS, CDR2 YYEKEE (reference sequence). The length of the CDR3 is 15 residues. With 2 bases removed from V and 3 bases from J, the gap between germline ends came to 15 bases. The CDR3 DNA reads TGTGCCAGCAGCTTTAGCACAGGGTTGTTCTACGAGCAGTACTTC. This sequence encodes CASSFSTGLFYEQYF.

V and J are TRBV28 and TRBJ1-2; maybe TRBD1 (6 bases). The ends were cut back, 10 bases at V and 5 bases at J, with 14 bases in the middle. CDR1 and CDR2 (germline): MDHEN, SYDVKM. CDR3 length: 12 residues. The DNA of the CDR3 is TGTGCCACCGTTGAGGGGGGGTATGGCTACACCTTC. Its protein product is CATVEGGYGYTF.

The chain is built from TRBV5-1 and TRBJ2-7; perhaps TRBD1 as D (6 bases). The CDR3 sequence is 16 residues long. Trimming shortened V by 4 bases and J by 3 bases, and 20 bases separated the two germline ends. Germline V lookup: CDR1 SGHRS, CDR2 YFSETQ. The CDR3 coding sequence is TGCGCCAGCAGCGGGGACGGTAGGACAGATTTCTACGAGCAGTACTTC. This translates into CASSGDGRTDFYEQYF.

The chain links TRBV29-1 to TRBJ2-1; possible D gene TRBD2, 6 bases. This CDR3 is built from 11 residues. Between the trimmed V and J ends, which lost 4 bases and 10 bases, there was a span of 11 bases. Germline V gene data show CDR1 as SQVTM and CDR2 as ANQGSEA. In nucleotides, the CDR3 is TGCAGCGTTGTGGGGGGAGTCGAGCAGTTCTTC. Its protein is CSVVGGVEQFF.

This clone has only one observation. This chain connects TRBV4-2 to TRBJ2-1; 10 bases align to TRBD2. This CDR3 contains 14 residues. With 4 bases clipped from V and 8 bases from J, the junction kept 5 bases outside the gene matches. Germline loops: CDR1 LGHNA, CDR2 YNFKEQ. CDR3 sequence: CASSPSGSSDEQFF. The CDR3 DNA reads as TGTGCCAGCAGCCCTAGCGGGAGTAGTGATGAGCAGTTCTTC.

The chain employs TRBV7-2 and TRBJ2-1, with D possibly TRBD1 on 6 matching bases. Deletions cut 6 bases from V and 4 bases from J, with 10 bases between. The CDR3 spans 13 residues. In germline, CDR1 is SGHTA, CDR2 FQGNSA. The CDR3 sequence: CASRRDIYNEQFF. CDR3 sequence (DNA): TGTGCCAGCAGACGGGACATTTACAATGAGCAGTTCTTC.

The chain couples TRBV28 to TRBJ1-2, with D possibly TRBD1 on 6 matching bases. Per germline, CDR1 MDHEN and CDR2 SYDVKM. This CDR3 contains 13 residues. V lost 3 bases to trimming and J lost 5 bases, with 10 bases between them. CDR3 DNA: TGTGCCAGCAGTTTGCAGGGGCGGTATGGCTACACCTTC. Its translation: CASSLQGRYGYTF.

The J gene is TRBJ2-1, the V gene TRBV12-3 or TRBV12-4; 8 bases map to TRBD1. The CDR3 loop spans 13 amino acids. Unmatched junction bases numbered 3, after V lost 5 bases and J lost 6 bases. The CDR3 DNA follows: TGTGCCAGCAGTCCGGACAGGGTCAATGAGCAGTTCTTC. Its protein product is CASSPDRVNEQFF.

The chain recombines TRBV3-1 (or the pseudogene TRBV3-2) with TRBJ2-2; 10 bases agree with TRBD2. CDR3 length: 16 amino acids. Germline V gives CDR1 LGHDT, CDR2 YNNKEL (reference sequence). The V and J ends lost 4 bases and 9 bases, in that order; junction bases with no gene match: 11. Here the CDR3 reads CASSRPGLAGARELFF. CDR3 DNA: TGTGCCAGCAGCCGCCCGGGGCTAGCGGGAGCCAGGGAGCTGTTTTTT.

The genes are TRBV18 and TRBJ1-5; no firm D call. The germline V gene encodes CDR1 KGHSH and CDR2 LQKENI. The CDR3 length is 13 residues. V was cut by 3 bases and J by 3 bases, with 6 bases left in between. CDR3 DNA: TGTGCCAGCTCACCGTCCCTCAATCAGCCCCAGCATTTT. Residues: CASSPSLNQPQHF.

The chain recombines TRBV7-2 with TRBJ1-1; D is possibly TRBD1 (5 bases). The CDR3 has 14 amino acids. The germline gives CDR1 SGHTA, CDR2 FQGNSA. Trimming left V 3 bases short and J 5 bases short, with 13 bases between. The CDR3 loop is CASSFNGGGTEAFF. CDR3 DNA sequence: TGTGCCAGCAGCTTCAACGGGGGAGGGACTGAAGCTTTCTTT.

CDR3 in DNA: TGTGCCAGCAGCTTAGATCGTCAGGTGGGCCAGCCCCAGCATTTT. Encoded protein: CASSLDRQVGQPQHF. This chain links TRBV7-2 with TRBJ1-5; D unclear. V was cut by 1 base and J by 7 bases, with 14 bases left in between. This CDR3 has 15 residues. CDR1 is SGHTA, CDR2 FQGNSA, per germline.

The chain is built from TRBV6-5 and TRBJ1-1, with 8 bases identical to TRBD1. Per germline, CDR1 MNHEY and CDR2 SVGAGI. V gave up 3 bases and J gave up 11 bases; unmatched junction bases: 5. CDR3 length equals 12 residues. Here the CDR3 reads CASSYPTGGAFF. CDR3 nucleotide sequence: TGTGCCAGCAGTTATCCTACAGGGGGGGCTTTCTTT.

V usage is TRBV18 and J usage is TRBJ1-1, with TRBD1 matching 8 bases. The V gene's germline CDR1 is KGHSH and CDR2 LQKENI. The V segment lost 6 bases and the J segment 0 bases; nucleotides outside the gene matches: 3. The CDR3 contains 14 residues. The CDR3 nucleotides read TGTGCCAGCTCCGGGGACAGGTTGAACACTGAAGCTTTCTTT. It translates to CASSGDRLNTEAFF.

The rearrangement uses TRBV7-2 and TRBJ2-7, with D maybe TRBD2 (5 bases). The germline V gene has CDR1 SGHTA and CDR2 FQGNSA. There are 13 residues in the CDR3. V shed 4 bases and J shed 5 bases, with 12 bases lying between them. CDR3 amino acids: CASSSPTRNEQYF. CDR3 DNA: TGTGCCAGCAGCTCTCCTACTAGAAACGAGCAGTACTTC.

Only one count was recorded for this clone. J is TRBJ2-7 and V is TRBV18, with 10 nucleotides matching TRBD2. Germline V CDR1 and CDR2: KGHSH, LQKENI. This CDR3 is built from 14 residues. V trimming: 3 bases; J trimming: 2 bases; junction bases outside the gene matches: 1. CDR3 loop: CASSPGLAAYEQYF. The CDR3 DNA follows: TGTGCCAGCTCACCCGGACTAGCGGCCTACGAGCAGTACTTC.

The V call is TRBV4-1, the J call TRBJ1-6; D gene ambiguous. Trimming shortened V by 0 bases and J by 5 bases, and 11 bases separated the two germline ends. Germline V gene data show CDR1 as MGHRA and CDR2 as YSYEKL. The CDR3 loop spans 16 amino acids. CDR3 sequence: CASSQEGRPNNSPLHF. The CDR3 nucleotides read TGCGCCAGCAGCCAAGAGGGCAGACCAAATAATTCACCCCTCCACTTT.